In this sample, the clone carrying this T cell receptor (beta chain) turned up a few times. The data were obtained in a study of T-cell reconstitution after alpha-beta-depleted transplantation in children. A library of TCRbeta sequences, prepared with unique molecular identifiers, was generated. Each CDR3 protein gets one entry after TCRdb re-called the PCR reads with MiXCR. In the table there are a few hundred thousand distinct CDR3 sequences, 9.7% of which are singletons. The source is a human donor who donated a stem cell graft to a child with SCID. This sample comprised PBMCs from the stem cell graft donor, obtained from the stem cell graft.

The CDR3 loop reads CASSRGTGDNYGYTF. CDR3 in DNA: TGCGCCAGCAGCCGAGGGACAGGAGACAACTATGGCTACACCTTC. J is TRBJ1-2 and V is TRBV4-1; TRBD1 aligns across 8 bases. The CDR3 consists of 15 residues. Per the germline V gene, CDR1 is MGHRA and CDR2 is YSYEKL. The ends lost 4 bases at V and 2 bases at J; junction bases unmatched: 6.